Below are 12 T cell receptor beta chains sequenced from a single sample in a study of blood T cell repertoires in COVID-19. Clones were read by immunoSEQ multiplex PCR, and TCRdb kept only the in-frame ones, dropping some. This sample has approximately 78,000 clones, with less than 90% found just once. Sequencing was performed on peripheral blood. These receptors all stem from a woman older than 75 with acute or convalescent COVID-19.

The chain couples TRBV30 to TRBJ2-1; D possibly corresponds to TRBD2 (6 bases). The ends were cut back, 0 bases at V and 6 bases at J, with 15 bases in the middle. Per germline, CDR1 GTSNPN and CDR2 SVGIG (reference sequence). The CDR3 loop spans 15 amino acids. The CDR3 region is CAWSVIGTGRNEQFF. DNA of the CDR3: TGTGCCTGGAGTGTTATCGGGACTGGACGCAATGAGCAGTTCTTC.

The chain links TRBV6-5 to TRBJ1-2; 7 bases line up with TRBD1. This CDR3 is 13 amino acids long. The V and J ends lost 4 bases and 8 bases, in that order; junction bases with no gene match: 7. The germline CDR1 and CDR2 sequences are MNHEY and SVGAGI. The CDR3 coding sequence is TGTGCCAGCAGTTTGACAGGGCCCGGGGGCTACACCTTC. Translation: CASSLTGPGGYTF.

The rearrangement uses TRBV7-5 and TRBJ2-3; TRBD2 is taken as the D call from the table, unchecked against the DNA. TRBV7-5 is annotated as a pseudogene. This CDR3 region has 15 residues. The CDR3 DNA sequence: TGTGCCAGAAGCTTAGGGGGGGGCGGCACAGATACGCAGTATTTT. It translates to CARSLGGGGTDTQYF.

The chain is built from TRBV9 and TRBJ1-1; TRBD1 matches 10 bases. Germline V gives CDR1 SGDLS, CDR2 YYNGEE. V lost 1 base and J lost 4; bases outside the gene matches: 7. CDR3 size: 16 residues. The CDR3 bases are TGTGCCAGCAGCGTATCTGACAGGGGGCTTCGCACTGAAGCTTTCTTT. Residues: CASSVSDRGLRTEAFF.

This chain uses TRBV11-3 with TRBJ2-5; 10 bases line up with TRBD2. V lost 4 bases to trimming and J lost 0 bases; unmatched junction nucleotides: 2. Germline-derived CDR1 and CDR2 are SGHNT and YENEEA. The CDR3 length is 15 residues. The CDR3 bases are TGTGCCAGCAGCTGGACTAGCGGAGACCAAGAGACCCAGTACTTC. Amino acids: CASSWTSGDQETQYF.

The rearrangement links TRBV11-2 to TRBJ2-7; 11 bases map to TRBD2. Per germline, CDR1 SGHAT and CDR2 FQNNGV. The J segment lost 3 bases and the V segment lost 5 bases, leaving 9 bases of the junction unmatched. The CDR3 runs to 16 residues. CDR3: CASSLAQLAGVYEQYF. The CDR3 region has the DNA TGTGCCAGCAGCCTAGCCCAACTAGCGGGGGTCTACGAGCAGTACTTC. Drawing the rest from reference TRBV11-2 and TRBJ2-7, the complete variable domain is EAGVAQSPRYKIIEKRQSVAFWCNPISGHATLYWYQQILGQGPKLLIQFQNNGVVDDSQLPKDRFSAERLKGVDSTLKIQPAKLEDSAVYLCASSLAQLAGVYEQYFGPGTRLTVT.

As for this clone: This sample includes further DNA sequences coding for the same CDR3. The chain is built from TRBV5-1 and TRBJ1-4, with D possibly being TRBD1 (5 bases). V was trimmed by 8 bases and J by 8 bases, leaving 22 bases between them. This CDR3 region has 15 residues. CDR1 SGHRS and CDR2 YFSETQ come from the germline V gene. DNA of the CDR3: TGCGCCAGTCGGGACTCCTCCACGACGGGAGAAAAACTGTTTTTT. This gives the protein CASRDSSTTGEKLFF.

The rearrangement joins TRBV14 to TRBJ2-7; tentatively, D is TRBD2 (6 bases). CDR3 length: 13 amino acids. Trimming cost V 4 bases and J 3 bases, with 10 bases left between them. Germline CDR1 and CDR2: SGHDN and FVKESK. The CDR3 here is CASSPGTFYEQYF. The CDR3 coding sequence is TGTGCCAGCAGCCCGGGGACTTTCTACGAGCAGTACTTC.

The CDR3 reads CAWIASGGPYNEQFF. CDR3 nucleotide sequence: TGTGCCTGGATCGCATCGGGAGGGCCCTACAATGAGCAGTTCTTC. The V call is TRBV30, the J call TRBJ2-1; 8 nucleotides match TRBD2. V shed 4 bases, J shed 2 bases, and the junction held 7 bases outside the gene matches. The CDR3 consists of 15 residues. The germline V gene encodes CDR1 GTSNPN and CDR2 SVGIG (reference sequence).

The chain couples TRBV5-1 to TRBJ2-1; TRBD1 aligns across 8 bases. V was pared by 5 bases and J by 10 bases, with 8 bases of the junction left unmatched. The V gene's germline CDR1 is SGHRS and CDR2 YFSETQ. This CDR3 contains 13 residues. The CDR3 loop is CASSFGQGMEQFF. For the CDR3, the DNA is TGCGCCAGCAGTTTCGGACAGGGTATGGAGCAGTTCTTC. The full variable domain, rest sourced from reference TRBV5-1 and TRBJ2-1, is KAGVTQTPRYLIKTRGQQVTLSCSPISGHRSVSWYQQTPGQGLQFLFEYFSETQRNKGNFPGRFSGRQFSNSRSEMNVSTLELGDSALYLCASSFGQGMEQFFGPGTRLTVL.

This clone was seen many times. The V and J genes are TRBV7-3 and TRBJ2-7; D might be TRBD2 (6 bases). This CDR3 has 12 amino acids. Germline CDR1 and CDR2: SGHTA and FQGTGA. V lost 0 bases and J lost 12, with 12 bases in between. The CDR3 DNA reads TGTGCCAGCAGCTTAACCGGGACTCCGCGGTACTTC. This codes for CASSLTGTPRYF.

The chain employs TRBV9 and TRBJ2-3; 8 bases align to TRBD2. Germline assignment: CDR1 SGDLS and CDR2 YYNGEE. The V segment lost 3 bases and the J segment 4 bases; nucleotides outside the gene matches: 7. The CDR3 has 15 amino acids. Here the CDR3 reads CASSDREGNADTQYF. In DNA form, the CDR3 reads TGTGCCAGCAGCGATCGGGAGGGCAATGCAGATACGCAGTATTTT. Combining the CDR3 with reference TRBV9 and TRBJ2-3 gives the whole variable domain DSGVTQTPKHLITATGQRVTLRCSPRSGDLSVYWYQQSLDQGLQFLIQYYNGEERAKGNILERFSAQQFPDLHSELNLSSLELGDSALYFCASSDREGNADTQYFGPGTRLTVL.